Below are 20 T cell receptor beta chains sequenced from a single sample in a study of shared clonotypes between healthy human individuals (dated by TCRdb to the early 2020s). Library preparation used the immunoSEQ multiplex PCR assay. TCRdb took this table from immuneACCESS and kept in-frame rearrangements with V and J called. Such tables lack part of the clones; where checked against another copy, unresolved V genes explain under half of the gap, and the rest is unexplained. The sample table lists some 1,900,000 clones, about 95% of them with a count of one. Clones ranked in the top ten supply more than 0.9% of the sample. For the CD8 naive samples, CD45RO-negative cells were positively selected for CCR7, yielding a CD45RA+CCR7+ population from which TemRA cells were excluded. Input material: naive CD8+ T cells sorted from blood. This specimen's cell subset or site label, interpreted: CD45RA+CCR7+. Receptors originate from a man aged 18 to 30 in good health.

V usage is TRBV11-3 and J usage is TRBJ2-1, with D perhaps matching TRBD2 (5 bases). This CDR3 spans 13 amino acids. Between the trimmed V and J ends, which lost 5 bases and 8 bases, there was a span of 13 bases. Germline CDR1 and CDR2: SGHNT and YENEEA. The CDR3 region has the DNA TGTGCCAGCAGCGAAGGACTCCCCCATGAGCAGTTCTTC. Protein product: CASSEGLPHEQFF. The full variable domain, in which reference TRBV11-3 and TRBJ2-1 provide the parts outside the CDR3, is EAGVVQSPRYKIIEKKQPVAFWCNPISGHNTLYWYLQNLGQGPELLIRYENEEAVDDSQLPKDRFSAERLKGVDSTLKIQPAELGDSAVYLCASSEGLPHEQFFGPGTRLTVL.

The rearrangement uses TRBV7-8 and TRBJ1-3; TRBD1 is a possible D gene (6 bases). Germline lookup yields CDR1 SGHVS and CDR2 FQNEAQ. The ends were cut back, 5 bases at V and 0 bases at J, with 11 bases in the middle. The CDR3 consists of 15 residues. CDR3 DNA sequence: TGTGCCAGCAGCGCCGGACAGTTCTCTGGAAACACCATATATTTT. This translates into CASSAGQFSGNTIYF.

The CDR3 reads CASSSGITGELFF. The CDR3 bases are TGTGCCAGCAGTTCTGGGATCACCGGGGAGCTGTTTTTT. This rearrangement joins TRBV6-5 to TRBJ2-2; D gene uncertain. CDR3 size: 13 residues. The germline CDR1 and CDR2 sequences are MNHEY and SVGAGI. V shed 4 bases and J shed 4 bases, with 7 bases lying between them.

A note on this clone: This sample includes further DNA sequences coding for the same CDR3. This chain connects TRBV30 to TRBJ1-3; no firm D call. Trimming cost V 3 bases and J 4 bases, with 4 bases left between them. The CDR3 runs 11 residues. Per the germline V gene, CDR1 is GTSNPN and CDR2 is SVGIG (reference sequence). CDR3 region: CAWSPGNTIYF. The CDR3, as DNA: TGTGCCTGGAGCCCAGGAAACACCATATATTTT.

The V call is TRBV7-8, the J call TRBJ1-5; unclear D gene. V gave up 5 bases and J gave up 6 bases, with 14 bases separating them. This CDR3 comprises 14 residues. In germline, CDR1 is SGHVS, CDR2 FQNEAQ. The CDR3 loop reads CASSLSSDIQPQHF. CDR3 DNA sequence: TGTGCCAGCAGCCTTAGTTCAGACATTCAGCCCCAGCATTTT.

V and J are TRBV27 and TRBJ1-3; TRBD1 aligns across 9 bases. Germline values: CDR1 MNHEY, CDR2 SMNVEV (reference sequence). V was pared by 4 bases and J by 4 bases, with 5 bases of the junction left unmatched. The CDR3 has 15 amino acids. The CDR3 here is CASSSTTGGGNTIYF. The CDR3 nucleotides are TGTGCCAGCAGTTCCACGACAGGGGGAGGAAACACCATATATTTT.

This clone was counted once. The genes are TRBV5-1 and TRBJ2-5, with TRBD1 matching over 8 bases. Germline V gives CDR1 SGHRS, CDR2 YFSETQ. V lost 5 bases and J lost 5; bases outside the gene matches: 11. CDR3 length: 15 residues. The CDR3 DNA is TGCGCCAGCAGTTTACCCCCAGGGGGCGAGGAGACCCAGTACTTC. Protein product: CASSLPPGGEETQYF.

The chain carries TRBV19 and TRBJ2-2, with D perhaps TRBD1 (6 bases). Germline V lookup: CDR1 LNHDA, CDR2 SQIVND (reference sequence). Trimming cost V 6 bases and J 3 bases, with 14 bases left between them. This CDR3 contains 15 residues. CDR3 sequence reads: CASRGATLDTGELFF. The CDR3 bases are TGTGCCAGTAGGGGGGCGACCCTTGACACCGGGGAGCTGTTTTTT.

This clone was seen a handful of times. J is TRBJ2-7 and V is TRBV27; 9 bases are a match to TRBD1. The junction had 6 bases not matched to a gene; V was cut back by 3 bases and J by 6 bases. CDR3 size: 14 residues. CDR1 MNHEY and CDR2 SMNVEV come from the germline V gene (reference sequence). In nucleotides, the CDR3 is TGTGCCAGCAGTTTGGCACAGGGGGCCTCCGAGCAGTACTTC. This codes for CASSLAQGASEQYF.

The chain has TRBV9 and TRBJ2-1; 7 bases are shared with TRBD2. CDR1 is SGDLS and CDR2 is YYNGEE in the germline V gene. The V gene end was trimmed by 2 bases and the J gene end by 3 bases; junction bases not matched to a gene: 5. CDR3 length equals 15 residues. The CDR3 reads CASSVSGLNYNEQFF. CDR3 in DNA: TGTGCCAGCAGCGTGTCGGGACTAAACTACAATGAGCAGTTCTTC.

V and J are TRBV6-5 and TRBJ2-1, with no clear D. The CDR3 contains 15 residues. Looked up from germline, CDR1 is MNHEY and CDR2 is SVGAGI. The V end was cut by 8 bases, the J end by 4 bases, with 18 bases between. Here the CDR3 DNA reads TGTGCCAGCCAGTTCCGAGAGTCAAGATACAATGAGCAGTTCTTC. Protein sequence: CASQFRESRYNEQFF.

The chain uses TRBV4-1 and TRBJ1-5; 10 bases line up with TRBD1. With 0 bases clipped from V and 5 bases from J, the junction kept 1 base outside the gene matches. The CDR3 has 15 amino acids. Germline-derived CDR1 and CDR2 are MGHRA and YSYEKL. The DNA for the CDR3 is TGCGCCAGCAGCCAAGAAGGACAGGGGGATCAGCCCCAGCATTTT. Translated, it gives CASSQEGQGDQPQHF.

This chain uses TRBV7-2 with TRBJ2-2, with TRBD2 matching over 16 bases. Looked up from germline, CDR1 is SGHTA and CDR2 is FQGNSA. CDR3 length: 18 amino acids. V shed 5 bases, J shed 5 bases, and the junction held 8 bases outside the gene matches. The CDR3 protein is CASSAGLAGGLFTGELFF. The CDR3 DNA reads TGTGCCAGCAGCGCGGGACTAGCGGGAGGGCTATTTACCGGGGAGCTGTTTTTT.

V usage is TRBV7-8 and J usage is TRBJ2-7; 15 bases line up with TRBD2. Germline loops: CDR1 SGHVS, CDR2 FQNEAQ. The CDR3 has 18 residues. Germline trimming cut 5 bases from V and 2 bases from J; bases unmatched to any gene: 10. The CDR3 DNA reads TGTGCCAGCAGCCTGGGACTAGCGGGGGGAACGATCCCCTACGAGCAGTACTTC. It is translated as CASSLGLAGGTIPYEQYF.

The CDR3 DNA is TGTGCCAGCAGCCACCTGGACAGGGTGGGCCAAGAGACCCAGTACTTC. Amino acids: CASSHLDRVGQETQYF. V usage is TRBV14 and J usage is TRBJ2-5, with 8 bases aligning to TRBD1. The CDR3 sequence is 16 residues long. J gave up 1 base and V 3 bases, and 7 bases lay outside the gene matches. Per germline, CDR1 SGHDN and CDR2 FVKESK. Based on the CDR3 plus reference TRBV14 and TRBJ2-5, the full variable domain is EAGVTQFPSHSVIEKGQTVTLRCDPISGHDNLYWYRRVMGKEIKFLLHFVKESKQDESGMPNNRFLAERTGGTYSTLKVQPAELEDSGVYFCASSHLDRVGQETQYFGPGTRLLVL.

J is TRBJ1-4 and V is TRBV4-1, with a weak D call TRBD1 (6 bases). This CDR3 is built from 16 residues. Per the germline V gene, CDR1 is MGHRA and CDR2 is YSYEKL. Trimming shortened V by 4 bases and J by 8 bases, and 20 bases separated the two germline ends. The CDR3 reads CASSPRAGGLEEKLFF. CDR3 in DNA: TGCGCCAGCAGCCCCAGGGCGGGGGGCCTTGAGGAAAAACTGTTTTTT.

The chain combines TRBV4-1 with TRBJ1-1; TRBD1 aligns across 7 bases. CDR1 MGHRA and CDR2 YSYEKL come from the germline V gene. V dropped 4 bases and J dropped 7; count of bases not matched to a gene: 9. This CDR3 is built from 14 residues. The CDR3 nucleotides are TGCGCCAGCAGCCTTTCGGGACAGTCGAGTGAAGCTTTCTTT. Its protein is CASSLSGQSSEAFF.

V gene TRBV30 combines with J gene TRBJ2-1, with TRBD2 matching over 9 bases. V was clipped by 2 bases and J by 5 bases; unmatched bases: 10. Per the germline V gene, CDR1 is GTSNPN and CDR2 is SVGIG (reference sequence). The CDR3 consists of 16 residues. DNA for the CDR3: TGTGCCTGGAGTATATTCATCGGGACTAGCAACAATGAGCAGTTCTTC. Its protein product is CAWSIFIGTSNNEQFF.

J is TRBJ1-1 and V is TRBV2; 8 positions agree with TRBD1. The CDR3 has 15 amino acids. Germline CDR1 is SNHLY and CDR2 is FYNNEI. Trimming removed 5 bases from V and 5 bases from J; junction bases left unmatched: 10. The DNA of the CDR3 is TGTGCCAGCAGTCACTCGGACAGGGCAACAACTGAAGCTTTCTTT. Protein: CASSHSDRATTEAFF.

This sequence joins TRBV4-3 and TRBJ2-1; D may be TRBD2 (6 bases). V gave up 3 bases and J gave up 0 bases, with 18 bases separating them. Germline V gene data show CDR1 as LGHNA and CDR2 as YSLEER. This CDR3 contains 18 residues. This CDR3 is CASSQRESGYSSYNEQFF. CDR3 in DNA: TGCGCCAGCAGCCAGCGAGAAAGCGGGTACAGCTCCTACAATGAGCAGTTCTTC.